This T cell receptor beta chain was sequenced during a study of beta chain features in type 1 diabetes. The CDR3 runs 13 residues. Per the germline V gene, CDR1 is GTSNPN and CDR2 is SVGIG (reference sequence). Between the trimmed V and J ends, which lost 1 base and 2 bases, there was a span of 9 bases. This clone was counted only a few times. The authors reverse transcribed all of the isolated RNA, so sequencing captured expressed TCRB transcripts. Sequenced by immunoSEQ multiplex PCR; TCRdb stores in-frame clones only, minus some. The sample lists over 120,000 clones, 10% seen once, with about 1.3% in the top ten. Sorting that relied on CD45RO/CCR7/CD25/CD127/CD95/CD27 yielded CD4+ naive, central memory, regulatory and stem cell-like memory cells.

The clonotype comes from a man younger than 30 in good health. The sample taken for sequencing was naive CD4+ T cells from blood. The V gene is TRBV30, the J gene TRBJ2-7, with unresolved D. DNA for the CDR3: TGTGCCTGGAGTGGGCGGATTCCCTACGAGCAGTACTTC. Its translation: CAWSGRIPYEQYF.